These T cell receptor beta chains were read from a single sample in a study of vaccination effects on CD4 cells after COVID-19. Their antigens are not known. Sequencing was performed with immunoSEQ multiplex PCR; in TCRdb, only in-frame clones are kept and a portion is missing. Of about 12,000 clones detected, 65% to 75% appear once; the ten largest clones hold roughly 8.7%. Specimen: CD4+ T cells from PBMCs cultured with SARS-CoV-2 spike peptides, collected after COVID-19 vaccination. These receptors all stem from a human donor who received a COVID-19 vaccine. Each CDR3 is given with its conserved first and last residue. D genes are given only for firm matches. Some rows mark clone size as missing; the rest say once, few, many or name a class of expanded clone.

size	V	J	D	DNA	CDR3
.	TRBV30	TRBJ1-2	.	TGTGCCTGGAGTGTCTCCGGCAACTATGGCTACACCTTC	CAWSVSGNYGYTF
.	TRBV15	TRBJ2-1	.	TGTGCCACCAGCAGAGTGGCTGGTCCGTACAATGAGCAGTTCTTC	CATSRVAGPYNEQFF
few	TRBV3-1/TRBV3-2	TRBJ1-1	.	TGTCAAGGGGCGGAGAACACTGAAGCTTTCTTT	CQGAENTEAFF
.	TRBV6-4	TRBJ2-3	.	TGTGCCAGCAGTGACGGGGGAAGCACAGATACGCAGTATTTT	CASSDGGSTDTQYF
.	TRBV15	TRBJ2-2	.	TGTGCCACCAGCAGTACAGGGTTTCGGGAGCTGTTTTTT	CATSSTGFRELFF
.	TRBV5-5	TRBJ1-2	TRBD1	TGTGCCAGCAGCTTAGGGACAGGCCCATCTAACTATGGCTACACCTTC	CASSLGTGPSNYGYTF
.	TRBV2	TRBJ2-1	TRBD2	TGTGCCAGCAGTGAAGGGGCGGGAGGCTACAATGAGCAGTTCTTC	CASSEGAGGYNEQFF
few	TRBV6-2/TRBV6-3	TRBJ1-1	.	TGTGCCAGCAGTTACACGGAGAACACTGAAGCTTTCTTT	CASSYTENTEAFF
once	TRBV6-5	TRBJ2-5	.	TGTGCCAGCAGTTACTCGTTCGGAGGGGGAGAGACCCAGTACTTC	CASSYSFGGGETQYF
.	TRBV10-3	TRBJ1-1	.	TGTGCCATCAGTATTGACACGAACACTGAAGCTTTCTTT	CAISIDTNTEAFF
.	TRBV5-1	TRBJ2-1	.	TGCGCCAGCAGCTTGGGAGCAGGGGATATACACAATGAGCAGTTCTTC	CASSLGAGDIHNEQFF
.	TRBV27	TRBJ2-7	.	TGTGCCAGCAGTCCCCGGACAGACTCCTACGAGCAGTACTTC	CASSPRTDSYEQYF
.	TRBV21-1	TRBJ1-2	.	TGTGCCAGCAGCACCAGGGCCCGGGGGCCCACATCCCCTGACTATGGCTACACCTTC	CASSTRARGPTSPDYGYTF
once	TRBV4-3	TRBJ2-5	.	TGCGCCAGCAGCCAAGATTGGTTGGGGAAGACCCAGTACTTC	CASSQDWLGKTQYF
.	TRBV28	TRBJ1-6	.	TGTGCCAGCAGTTCGAGCGGGGTATGGGGACGGGAGGATTCACCCCTCCACTTT	CASSSSGVWGREDSPLHF
.	TRBV24-1	TRBJ2-1	TRBD1	TGTGCCACCAGTGACACGACGGGACAGGAGTACAATGAGCAGTTCTTC	CATSDTTGQEYNEQFF
.	TRBV4-3	TRBJ2-2	TRBD2	TGCGCCAGCAGCCCCCGGGGGAGCGGGGGCGCGAACACCGGGGAGCTGTTTTTT	CASSPRGSGGANTGELFF
.	TRBV2	TRBJ2-2	.	TGTGCCAGCGGGTCCGGGGGCACCGGGGAGCTGTTTTTT	CASGSGGTGELFF
.	TRBV19	TRBJ2-3	.	TGTGCCAGTAGTAGGGCAGATACGCAGTATTTT	CASSRADTQYF
few	TRBV5-1	TRBJ1-2	TRBD1	TGCGCCAGCAGCGCGACAGGGGATGGCTACACCTTC	CASSATGDGYTF
.	TRBV3-1/TRBV3-2	TRBJ2-2	TRBD2	TGTGCCAGCAGCCAAAGGCTAGCGGGGGCCACCGGGGAGCTGTTTTTT	CASSQRLAGATGELFF
medium-sized	TRBV14	TRBJ1-2	.	TGTGCCAGCAGCTCTCGAAGGGGGGGACTCAACTATGGCTACACCTTC	CASSSRRGGLNYGYTF
.	TRBV10-3	TRBJ2-1	TRBD2	TGTGCCATCAGGTCGGGACTAGCGGACAATGAGCAGTTCTTC	CAIRSGLADNEQFF